Presented here are 20 T cell receptor beta chains from one specimen sequenced in a study of CD8 T cells in ankylosing spondylitis (dated by TCRdb to 2016 to 2017). Libraries were built with 5' RACE. The listed sequencing device is Illumina HiSeq 2500. The public sequencing data were trimmed at Q25 with fastp and processed into clonotypes with MiXCR by TCRdb, which kept only in-frame beta chains. Each CDR3 protein gets just one entry, which takes the most common genes and DNA from the rows behind it. In all, the sample holds about 440,000 distinct CDR3 sequences, and roughly 17% of those were seen once. Over 1% of the sample comes from the top ten. Their antigens remain unidentified. What the work shows at the level of the full study, not this receptor alone: Blood from ankylosing spondylitis patients appeared to be characterized by a TCR beta motif made up of under ten highly homologous amino acid variants.

The sample consisted of blood, either unsorted or a sorted T cell fraction (not recorded which). These receptors came from a male donor with ankylosing spondylitis.

The rearrangement joins TRBV12-3 or TRBV12-4 to TRBJ2-3; D is undetermined. The ends were cut back, 7 bases at V and 0 bases at J, with 8 bases in the middle. CDR3 length: 13 residues. The DNA of the CDR3 is TGTGCCAGCAATGCTGGGAGCACAGATACGCAGTATTTT. Its protein is CASNAGSTDTQYF.

V is TRBV4-1 and J is TRBJ2-5; 7 positions agree with TRBD1. Germline values: CDR1 MGHRA, CDR2 YSYEKL. J gave up 1 base and V 4 bases, and 12 bases lay outside the gene matches. CDR3 length: 17 amino acids. CDR3 in amino acids: CASSLFGTGQFQETQYF. The CDR3 DNA is TGCGCCAGCAGCCTATTTGGTACGGGACAGTTCCAAGAGACCCAGTACTTC.

This clonotype has only a few counts. The rearrangement links TRBV24-1 to TRBJ2-1; 9 bases agree with TRBD1. Germline-derived CDR1 and CDR2 are KGHDR and SFDVKD. The CDR3 runs 16 residues. Trimming took 4 bases from V and 5 from J; bases not matched to a gene: 8. The DNA of the CDR3 is TGTGCCACCAGTGACCCCCCGGGACAGGGACACAATGAGCAGTTCTTC. It yields the protein CATSDPPGQGHNEQFF.

This clonotype was seen a handful of times. The DNA for the CDR3 is TGCAGCGTTTACCAGAGGGGTGAAAAACTGTTTTTT. It codes for CSVYQRGEKLFF. The chain couples TRBV29-1 to TRBJ1-4, with D possibly matching TRBD1 (5 bases). Germline CDR1 is SQVTM and CDR2 is ANQGSEA. Deletions cut 5 bases from V and 7 bases from J, with 11 bases between. CDR3 length: 12 amino acids.

This clonotype has just a few counts. The chain's CDR3 is CSVDKAGGYNEQFF. The CDR3 DNA sequence: TGCAGCGTTGACAAAGCGGGAGGCTACAATGAGCAGTTCTTC. This chain connects TRBV29-1 to TRBJ2-1, with 9 bases lining up with TRBD2. The CDR3 sequence is 14 residues long. CDR1 SQVTM and CDR2 ANQGSEA come from the germline V gene. Trimming at V came to 3 bases and at J to 3 bases, leaving 3 bases not matched to a gene.

The chain combines TRBV5-1 with TRBJ1-4; TRBD1 matches at 8 bases. V shed 5 bases and J 5 bases; nucleotides not matched to a gene: 2. CDR3 size: 13 residues. CDR1 is SGHRS, CDR2 YFSETQ, per germline. The CDR3 DNA reads TGCGCCAGCAGGCAGGGGGCCAATGAAAAACTGTTTTTT. Encoded protein: CASRQGANEKLFF.

This clonotype was seen only a few times. This sequence joins TRBV15 and TRBJ2-7; weak D call: TRBD2 (5 bases). V lost 0 bases, J lost 6 bases, and 12 bases lay in between. CDR3 length equals 14 residues. The germline CDR1 and CDR2 sequences are LNHNV and YYDKDF (reference sequence). DNA of the CDR3: TGTGCCACCAGCAGAGATCTAGGAGGCAGCGAGCAGTACTTC. Protein sequence: CATSRDLGGSEQYF.

This clonotype was seen only a few times. This rearrangement joins TRBV24-1 to TRBJ2-3; tentative D call: TRBD2 (5 bases). This CDR3 spans 13 amino acids. V lost 3 bases, J lost 5 bases, and 8 bases lay in between. In germline, CDR1 is KGHDR, CDR2 SFDVKD. DNA of the CDR3: TGTGCCACCAGTGATCCACGGGGAGATACGCAGTATTTT. Protein product: CATSDPRGDTQYF.

The V gene is TRBV12-3 or TRBV12-4, the J gene TRBJ2-3, with a weak D call TRBD2 (5 bases). The ends were cut back, 6 bases at V and 7 bases at J, with 20 bases in the middle. The CDR3 length is 15 residues. CDR3 sequence reads: CASSSTGNDINTQYF. CDR3 in DNA: TGTGCCAGCAGCTCCACCGGGAACGATATAAATACGCAGTATTTT.

This clonotype has a count of ten or more. The chain uses TRBV20-1 and TRBJ2-5; 9 nucleotides agree with TRBD2. The V gene end was trimmed by 3 bases and the J gene end by 2 bases; junction bases not matched to a gene: 4. From germline, CDR1 is DFQATT and CDR2 SNEGSKA (reference sequence). The CDR3 is 14 amino acids. Written as DNA, the CDR3 is TGCAGTGCTAGGGATCTAGCGGGGCAAGAGACCCAGTACTTC. Its protein product is CSARDLAGQETQYF.

V is TRBV27 and J is TRBJ2-1; possible D gene TRBD2, 6 bases. The CDR3 covers 15 residues. With 5 bases removed from V and 2 bases from J, the gap between germline ends came to 13 bases. Germline V gives CDR1 MNHEY, CDR2 SMNVEV (reference sequence). DNA for the CDR3: TGTGCCAGCAGTATCGCGGGGTCCGCCTACAATGAGCAGTTCTTC. Translating gives CASSIAGSAYNEQFF.

This clonotype has at least ten counts. The chain has TRBV12-3 or TRBV12-4 and TRBJ2-1; D not certain. The CDR3 totals 15 residues. The V gene lost 3 bases and the J gene lost 2 bases, with 11 bases spanning the gap. The chain's CDR3 is CASSFEAQAYNEQFF. The CDR3 DNA follows: TGTGCCAGCAGTTTTGAAGCCCAAGCCTACAATGAGCAGTTCTTC.

This chain connects TRBV20-1 to TRBJ1-5; a possible D gene is TRBD1 (6 bases). The CDR3 spans 14 residues. Deletions cut 3 bases from V and 0 bases from J, with 9 bases between. Germline-derived CDR1 and CDR2 are DFQATT and SNEGSKA (reference sequence). The CDR3 reads CSARDSFSNQPQHF. CDR3 in DNA: TGCAGTGCTAGGGACAGTTTTAGCAATCAGCCCCAGCATTTT.

The rearrangement uses TRBV20-1 and TRBJ2-7; D possibly corresponds to TRBD2 (6 bases). The CDR3 consists of 14 residues. The V end lost 2 bases, the J end lost 6 bases, and 17 bases lay between the germline ends. Germline V gene data show CDR1 as DFQATT and CDR2 as SNEGSKA (reference sequence). The CDR3 is CSARKGLLGGEQYF. The CDR3 DNA reads as TGCAGTGCTAGAAAGGGACTGTTAGGAGGCGAGCAGTACTTC.

The table lists this clonotype with a few counts. The rearrangement links TRBV15 to TRBJ1-3; 7 nucleotides match TRBD1. The CDR3 is 16 residues long. CDR1 is LNHNV, CDR2 YYDKDF, per germline (reference sequence). Germline trimming cut 3 bases from V and 0 bases from J; bases unmatched to any gene: 5. CDR3 DNA sequence: TGTGCCACCAGCAGGGACAGGACGAGCTCTGGAAACACCATATATTTT. This translates into CATSRDRTSSGNTIYF. The complete variable domain, with remaining parts taken from reference TRBV15 and TRBJ1-3, reads DAMVIQNPRYQVTQFGKPVTLSCSQTLNHNVMYWYQQKSSQAPKLLFHYYDKDFNNEADTPDNFQSRRPNTSFCFLDIRSPGLGDTAMYLCATSRDRTSSGNTIYFGEGSWLTVV.

This chain links TRBV9 with TRBJ2-1, with 10 nucleotides matching TRBD1. The CDR3 is 15 amino acids. Germline V gives CDR1 SGDLS, CDR2 YYNGEE. V lost 3 bases to trimming and J lost 4 bases; unmatched junction nucleotides: 4. The CDR3 loop reads CASSDDRGHYNEQFF. As DNA, the CDR3 is TGTGCCAGCAGCGACGACAGGGGGCATTACAATGAGCAGTTCTTC.

There are many counts of this clonotype. The gene calls are TRBV6-4 and TRBJ2-7, with D tentatively TRBD2 (6 bases). Germline V lookup: CDR1 MRHNA, CDR2 SNTAGT. Trimming shortened V by 6 bases and J by 0 bases, and 33 bases separated the two germline ends. This CDR3 has 21 amino acids. CDR3 loop: CASRNTPLLAFGRGNSYEQYF. CDR3 DNA sequence: TGTGCCAGCAGAAACACCCCACTTCTAGCGTTCGGTCGTGGGAACTCCTACGAGCAGTACTTC.

The rearrangement links TRBV25-1 to TRBJ1-5; D remains ambiguous. The CDR3 consists of 14 residues. V lost 1 base and J lost 6, with 10 bases in between. From germline, CDR1 is MGHDK and CDR2 SYGVNS. The CDR3 nucleotides read TGTGCCAGCAGTGAATTTCGTGGACGTCAGCCCCAGCATTTT. This sequence encodes CASSEFRGRQPQHF.

The CDR3 sequence: CASTHPGWMNTEAFF. The CDR3 region has the DNA TGCGCCAGCACCCACCCAGGGTGGATGAACACTGAAGCTTTCTTT. The chain has TRBV4-1 and TRBJ1-1; possibly TRBD1 for D (5 bases). The germline V gene encodes CDR1 MGHRA and CDR2 YSYEKL. V was trimmed by 7 bases and J by 0 bases, leaving 15 bases between them. CDR3 length: 15 amino acids.

The sample holds a few counts of this clonotype. The V and J genes are TRBV20-1 and TRBJ2-1; 11 nucleotides match TRBD1. This CDR3 comprises 15 residues. The V and J ends lost 0 bases and 7 bases, in that order; junction bases with no gene match: 5. Germline lookup yields CDR1 DFQATT and CDR2 SNEGSKA (reference sequence). The DNA of the CDR3 is TGCAGTGCTAGAGATCGGGGACAGGGGGGGAATGAGCAGTTCTTC. Its protein product is CSARDRGQGGNEQFF.